This paragraph covers one T cell receptor beta chain sequence. The antigen is undetermined. The CDR3 loop spans 15 amino acids. Germline V gene sequence: CDR1 SGHDN, CDR2 FVKESK. Trimming took 2 bases from V and 4 from J, leaving 14 bases between them. The sample comes from a study of a mutant IDH1 vaccine in newly diagnosed glioma. Overall study context: Vaccination began 4-6 weeks post radiotherapy alone, or with temozolomide cycles.

The time point was: week 47, end of study. A single vaccine dose contained 300 ug of mutant IDH1 20-mer peptide, and topical imiquimod was used with it. Patients came in for eight vaccinations, in weeks 1, 3, 5, 7, 11, 15, 19 and 23. Data came from immunoSEQ multiplex PCR; TCRdb stores just in-frame clones and leaves some out. The sample shows tens of thousands of clones, about 88% of them seen only once. Study-wide findings and caveats: Pseudoprogression seemingly bore no relation to changes in top peripheral T cell clonotypes. Vaccination elicited immune responses in around 92% of patients.

This material consisted of PBMCs, taken from a glioma patient whose treatment included an IDH1 peptide vaccine. This receptor was taken from a woman in her twenties or thirties with glioma. Some clones in this sample may be carry-over from other donors' samples. V gene TRBV14 combines with J gene TRBJ2-5; D may match TRBD1 or TRBD2 (5 bases each). The CDR3 here is CASSQRGEGLETQYF. The CDR3 DNA is TGTGCCAGCAGCCAACGGGGCGAGGGCTTAGAGACCCAGTACTTC. The variable domain in full, completed from reference TRBV14 and TRBJ2-5, reads EAGVTQFPSHSVIEKGQTVTLRCDPISGHDNLYWYRRVMGKEIKFLLHFVKESKQDESGMPNNRFLAERTGGTYSTLKVQPAELEDSGVYFCASSQRGEGLETQYFGPGTRLLVL.